This entry is about one T cell receptor beta chain. These data belong to a study of blood T cell repertoires in COVID-19. For the study at large: Collection of acute and convalescent COVID-19 samples took place in the United States, Italy and Spain. Nucleic acid was either cDNA or gDNA, and it came from T cells, B-cell-depleted T cells, or PBMCs.

As handled by the study authors: Reference gene primer amplification yielded estimated nucleated cell counts. The repertoire was sequenced with immunoSEQ multiplex PCR; TCRdb's copy has only in-frame clones and lacks some. V and J calls and clone size are as listed in that table; D and trimming were resolved from the DNA. In the table there are under 350,000 clones, over 85% of which are singletons. Seattle participants joined during active infection and were tracked over time. Per germline, CDR1 SGHRS and CDR2 YFSETQ. V lost 0 bases and J lost 9, with 16 bases in between. This CDR3 contains 15 residues.

The chain employs TRBV5-1 and TRBJ2-1; D is perhaps TRBD1 (7 bases). The sequence was obtained from a woman in her thirties with COVID-19, enrolled during active disease. The sample comprised peripheral blood. The CDR3 DNA follows: TGCGCCAGCAGCTTGGTAAAGGCAGGGGGGATTGAGCAGTTCTTC. Translated, it gives CASSLVKAGGIEQFF.